Presented here are 28 T cell receptor beta chains from one specimen sequenced in a study of T-cell memory formation after mild COVID-19. TCRdb independently ran MiXCR on the 5' RACE reads; one entry per CDR3 protein. Of some 330,000 distinct CDR3 sequences listed, 20% to 25% are singletons. Specimen: PBMCs or a T cell subset sorted from them (not recorded which). The receptor set was obtained from an adult woman who had mild COVID-19 (a few samples of this study predate the infection). Cell type and time point are not known.

The gene calls are TRBV19 and TRBJ1-1; no definite D call. V gave up 0 bases and J gave up 2 bases, with 13 bases separating them. Germline V gene lookup returns CDR1 LNHDA and CDR2 SQIVND (reference sequence). The CDR3 has 16 amino acids. The CDR3: CASSIDGLTGNTEAFF. CDR3 DNA sequence: TGTGCCAGTAGTATAGATGGTCTTACCGGAAACACTGAAGCTTTCTTT.

V and J are TRBV7-9 and TRBJ1-1; possible D gene TRBD1, 5 bases. Trimming pared 5 bases from V and 10 bases from J, leaving 17 bases between. The CDR3 contains 13 residues. Per the germline V gene, CDR1 is SEHNR and CDR2 is FQNEAQ (reference sequence). Here the CDR3 reads CASSRDRDQGAFF. CDR3 DNA sequence: TGTGCCAGCAGCCGTGACAGAGACCAAGGAGCTTTCTTT.

The chain joins TRBV12-3 or TRBV12-4 to TRBJ1-5; TRBD1 matches 8 bases. The CDR3 covers 14 residues. Germline trimming cut 6 bases from V and 15 bases from J; bases unmatched to any gene: 16. The CDR3 sequence: CASSLDRGMASRHF. The CDR3, as DNA: TGTGCCAGCAGCCTCGACAGGGGTATGGCGTCCCGGCATTTT.

V usage is TRBV28 and J usage is TRBJ2-7; 7 nucleotides match TRBD2. CDR3 length: 16 amino acids. Germline V gene data show CDR1 as MDHEN and CDR2 as SYDVKM. V lost 5 bases, J lost 3 bases, and 13 bases stayed unmatched. In nucleotides, the CDR3 is TGTGCCAGCAGTCTGAGCGGGGTCAGGGCGGGCTACGAGCAGTACTTC. It encodes CASSLSGVRAGYEQYF.

The chain couples TRBV27 to TRBJ2-2, with TRBD1 as a possible D gene (6 bases). The V gene's germline CDR1 is MNHEY and CDR2 SMNVEV (reference sequence). This CDR3 is 16 amino acids long. V was cut by 3 bases and J by 6 bases, with 17 bases left in between. Written as DNA, the CDR3 is TGTGCCAGCAGTTTCAGGGGCCCCAGAGGCGCCGGGGAGCTGTTTTTT. It codes for CASSFRGPRGAGELFF.

The rearrangement joins TRBV3-1 to TRBJ1-1; perhaps TRBD1 as D (5 bases). CDR3 size: 13 residues. The V end was cut by 4 bases, the J end by 3 bases, with 9 bases between. Germline V gene sequence: CDR1 LGHDT, CDR2 YNNKEL (reference sequence). In DNA form, the CDR3 reads TGTGCCAGCAGCCGGGGGGTGCACACTGAAGCTTTCTTT. This encodes CASSRGVHTEAFF.

This clonotype was counted between two and nine times. The chain uses TRBV6-5 and TRBJ2-7; a weak D match, TRBD1 (5 bases). The CDR3 is made up of 11 amino acids. Per germline, CDR1 MNHEY and CDR2 SVGAGI. V dropped 9 bases and J dropped 4 bases, with 10 bases sitting between them. The DNA of the CDR3 is TGTGCCAGGGGGCTTGGGTACGAGCAGTACTTC. Translation gives CARGLGYEQYF.

The chain employs TRBV9 and TRBJ2-2, with TRBD2 matching 7 bases. This CDR3 comprises 17 residues. V was pared by 1 base and J by 7 bases, with 13 bases of the junction left unmatched. Germline-derived CDR1 and CDR2 are SGDLS and YYNGEE. CDR3 in DNA: TGTGCCAGCAGCGTACCGCGTGGGGCGGGAGACTTCGGGGAGCTGTTTTTT. Its translation is CASSVPRGAGDFGELFF.

This rearrangement joins TRBV24-1 to TRBJ1-3, with D uncertain. The V end lost 5 bases, the J end lost 4 bases, and 8 bases lay between the germline ends. Germline V CDR1 and CDR2: KGHDR, SFDVKD. This CDR3 has 13 amino acids. As DNA, the CDR3 is TGTGCCACCAGTGGTCACACCGGAAACACCATATATTTT. Amino acids: CATSGHTGNTIYF.

This chain connects TRBV6-2 or TRBV6-3 to TRBJ2-1; the match to TRBD2 covers 15 bases. The CDR3 spans 13 residues. V was clipped by 8 bases and J by 7 bases; unmatched bases: 0. Germline assignment: CDR1 MNHEY and CDR2 SVGEGT. CDR3 nucleotide sequence: TGTGCCAGCGGGACTAGCGGGAGGAATGAGCAGTTCTTC. This encodes CASGTSGRNEQFF.

In the case of this clonotype: A single base separates this from a much larger clone, so it may be a read error. The rearrangement joins TRBV14 to TRBJ1-2; the match to TRBD1 covers 11 bases. The CDR3 totals 13 residues. Germline CDR1 reads SGHDN; CDR2 reads FVKESK. With 4 bases clipped from V and 6 bases from J, the junction kept 1 base outside the gene matches. CDR3 residues: CASSPGQGDGYTF. The DNA of the CDR3 is TGTGCCAGCAGCCCGGGACAGGGGGATGGCTACACCTTC.

The V gene is TRBV5-1, the J gene TRBJ2-5; a weak D match, TRBD1 (6 bases). Trimming took 1 base from V and 2 from J, leaving 9 bases between them. The length of the CDR3 is 14 residues. Germline CDR1 is SGHRS and CDR2 is YFSETQ. CDR3 region: CASSLYGTQETQYF. The CDR3, as DNA: TGCGCCAGCAGCTTGTATGGGACACAAGAGACCCAGTACTTC.

A few counts support this clonotype. The chain couples TRBV29-1 to TRBJ1-5, with D possibly being TRBD1 (5 bases). The CDR3 sequence is 13 residues long. V lost 4 bases to trimming and J lost 6 bases, with 13 bases between them. Germline CDR1 and CDR2: SQVTM and ANQGSEA. CDR3 DNA sequence: TGCAGCGTTGGGTCAGGGTTGGGTCAGCCCCAGCATTTT. Amino acid sequence: CSVGSGLGQPQHF.

The chain joins TRBV19 to TRBJ2-7; TRBD1 or TRBD2 may be the D gene (7 bases each). The ends were cut back, 7 bases at V and 2 bases at J, with 24 bases in the middle. The CDR3 is 17 residues long. CDR1 and CDR2 (germline): LNHDA, SQIVND (reference sequence). The CDR3 sequence is CASMSTGRGQPTYEQYF. Written as DNA, the CDR3 is TGTGCCAGTATGTCTACTGGGAGGGGACAGCCCACCTACGAGCAGTACTTC.

The chain uses TRBV20-1 and TRBJ2-2; tentative D call: TRBD1 (5 bases). V lost 5 bases and J 5 bases, leaving 18 bases between the germline ends. This CDR3 spans 15 amino acids. The V gene's germline CDR1 is DFQATT and CDR2 SNEGSKA (reference sequence). The CDR3, as DNA: TGCAGTGCTGAGAGAAGGACACCTCGTACCGGGGAGCTGTTTTTT. Encoded protein: CSAERRTPRTGELFF.

This clonotype has a handful of counts. This rearrangement joins TRBV7-9 to TRBJ1-5; D remains ambiguous. The V end lost 3 bases, the J end lost 7 bases, and 7 bases lay between the germline ends. Germline loops: CDR1 SEHNR, CDR2 FQNEAQ (reference sequence). There are 12 residues in the CDR3. The CDR3 loop is CASSLNGQPQHF. DNA of the CDR3: TGTGCCAGCAGCTTGAACGGCCAGCCCCAGCATTTT.

This clonotype was picked up a small number of times. V gene TRBV12-3 or TRBV12-4 combines with J gene TRBJ2-1, with 12 nucleotides matching TRBD2. The CDR3 runs to 17 residues. The trim removed 4 bases at V and 8 bases at J, leaving 12 bases unmatched. The CDR3 sequence is CASSSISLAGGYDEQFF. Here the CDR3 DNA reads TGTGCCAGCAGTTCAATTTCTCTAGCGGGGGGGTACGATGAGCAGTTCTTC.

About this clonotype: An end of the junction does not agree with germline; a read error may underlie this. V is TRBV7-7 and J is TRBJ1-2, with D maybe TRBD1 (5 bases). This CDR3 is 18 amino acids long. The V gene's germline CDR1 is SSHAT and CDR2 FNYEAQ (reference sequence). The CDR3 is CASSSLLTLSTVNDGYTF. The DNA of the CDR3 is TGTGCTAGCAGCTCACTTCTAACCCTATCGACAGTTAACGATGGCTACACCTTC.

This clonotype was picked up many times. The chain is built from TRBV20-1 and TRBJ2-1, with 8 bases identical to TRBD1. The CDR3 runs to 14 residues. J was trimmed by 10 bases and V by 1 base; bases with no gene match: 9. Germline V CDR1 and CDR2: DFQATT, SNEGSKA (reference sequence). CDR3 nucleotide sequence: TGCAGTGCTAGAGGGTGGCAGGGGGCACGGGAGCAGTTCTTC. Its translation is CSARGWQGAREQFF.

The chain's CDR3 is CASSQLSWSNQPQHF. CDR3 sequence (DNA): TGTGCCAGCAGCCAGCTGAGTTGGAGCAATCAGCCCCAGCATTTT. This chain connects TRBV7-9 to TRBJ1-5; D is undetermined. V was pared by 5 bases and J by 1 base, with 12 bases between. The CDR3 covers 15 residues. The germline V gene encodes CDR1 SEHNR and CDR2 FQNEAQ (reference sequence).

This clonotype appeared once. The genes are TRBV21-1 and TRBJ2-1; the tabulated D call, TRBD1, remains unverified against the DNA. TRBV21-1 is a documented pseudogene. This CDR3 spans 19 amino acids. The CDR3 protein is CASSKVITARVRVYNEQFF. The CDR3, as DNA: TGTGCCAGCAGCAAAGTAATTACAGCCCGGGTGCGGGTCTACAATGAGCAGTTCTTC.

The V and J genes are TRBV7-8 and TRBJ2-2; D call uncertain. The CDR3 length is 15 residues. V was pared by 1 base and J by 5 bases, with 11 bases between. CDR1 is SGHVS, CDR2 FQNEAQ, per germline. The CDR3 loop is CASSLVRERTGELFF. DNA for the CDR3: TGTGCCAGCAGCTTAGTACGAGAGCGAACCGGGGAGCTGTTTTTT.

The gene calls are TRBV6-5 and TRBJ2-7; 7 bases are a match to TRBD2. Trimming removed 6 bases from V and 0 bases from J; junction bases left unmatched: 5. The CDR3 consists of 14 residues. CDR1 is MNHEY and CDR2 is SVGAGI in the germline V gene. The CDR3 region has the DNA TGTGCCAGCAGCGGACTAGATGGCTCCTACGAGCAGTACTTC. It encodes CASSGLDGSYEQYF.

This clonotype was detected a few times. The V and J genes are TRBV4-2 and TRBJ2-5; D may be TRBD1 (5 bases). CDR3 size: 14 residues. Germline V lookup: CDR1 LGHNA, CDR2 YNFKEQ. Trimming took 1 base from V and 2 from J, leaving 8 bases between them. CDR3 DNA sequence: TGTGCCAGCAGCCAAGGACAGAAACAAGAGACCCAGTACTTC. The encoded protein is CASSQGQKQETQYF.

This clonotype was detected only a few times. V gene TRBV6-5 combines with J gene TRBJ1-2; D may be TRBD1 (6 bases). The V end lost 0 bases, the J end lost 6 bases, and 11 bases lay between the germline ends. There are 14 residues in the CDR3. Germline V gene sequence: CDR1 MNHEY, CDR2 SVGAGI. The CDR3 nucleotides read TGTGCCAGCAGTTACTCGTCCGGGGGCGATGGCTACACCTTC. This codes for CASSYSSGGDGYTF.

This chain joins TRBV5-6 and TRBJ2-2, with D unresolved. There are 14 residues in the CDR3. V lost 4 bases to trimming and J lost 4 bases, with 11 bases between them. The V gene's germline CDR1 is SGHDT and CDR2 YYEEEE. CDR3 in amino acids: CASSPLPATGELFF. As DNA, the CDR3 is TGTGCCAGCAGCCCTTTGCCAGCCACCGGGGAGCTGTTTTTT. Full variable domain (remainder filled in from reference TRBV5-6 and TRBJ2-2): DAGVTQSPTHLIKTRGQQVTLRCSPKSGHDTVSWYQQALGQGPQFIFQYYEEEERQRGNFPDRFSGHQFPNYSSELNVNALLLGDSALYLCASSPLPATGELFFGEGSRLTVL.

This clonotype was counted a few times. The chain joins TRBV12-3 or TRBV12-4 to TRBJ2-5, with 9 bases fitting TRBD1. V gave up 0 bases and J gave up 4 bases; unmatched junction bases: 0. This CDR3 comprises 14 residues. The CDR3 spells CASSLADRGETQYF. In DNA, the CDR3 is TGTGCCAGCAGTTTAGCGGACAGGGGAGAGACCCAGTACTTC.

The chain employs TRBV27 and TRBJ1-4; 8 bases match TRBD1. The trim removed 7 bases at V and 3 bases at J, leaving 7 bases unmatched. The V gene's germline CDR1 is MNHEY and CDR2 SMNVEV (reference sequence). The CDR3 is 15 amino acids. In DNA form, the CDR3 reads TGTGCCAGCAAGACAGGGGATATGGCTAATGAAAAACTGTTTTTT. Its translation: CASKTGDMANEKLFF.